The 24 T cell receptor beta chains below were found in one sample sequenced in a study of blood T cell repertoires in COVID-19. Using immunoSEQ multiplex PCR, the repertoire was profiled, and TCRdb retains in-frame clones only, with some absent. In the table there are 65,000 or so clones, around four fifths of which are singletons. The sequencing input was peripheral blood. These receptors were collected from a man aged 55 to 69 with acute or convalescent COVID-19.

This clone appeared a few times. V gene TRBV6-1 combines with J gene TRBJ1-4; no reliable D call. This CDR3 has 14 amino acids. V was trimmed by 2 bases and J by 7 bases, leaving 11 bases between them. Germline lookup yields CDR1 MNHNS and CDR2 SASEGT. The CDR3 sequence is CASSELAPLEKLFF. The CDR3 DNA is TGTGCCAGCAGTGAATTAGCCCCACTTGAAAAACTGTTTTTT.

The chain is built from TRBV29-1 and TRBJ2-3, with 9 bases aligning to TRBD1. V lost 1 base and J lost 3; bases outside the gene matches: 8. CDR3 length: 16 residues. Germline V CDR1 and CDR2: SQVTM, ANQGSEA. The CDR3 sequence is CSVEGVRDRETDTQYF. The DNA for the CDR3 is TGCAGCGTTGAAGGGGTCAGGGACAGGGAGACAGATACGCAGTATTTT.

This clone was recorded once. One junction end does not reproduce the germline sequence, and a read error may be involved. CDR3 loop: CASRLGLFVAETQYF. The CDR3 DNA follows: TGTGCCAGCAGGTTAGGACTCTTTGTTGCGGAGACCCAGTACTTC. V gene TRBV7-9 combines with J gene TRBJ2-5; D possibly corresponds to TRBD2 (5 bases). Germline V gene sequence: CDR1 SEHNR, CDR2 FQNEAQ (reference sequence). The CDR3 loop spans 15 amino acids. The variable domain in full, completed from reference TRBV7-9 and TRBJ2-5, reads DTGVSQNPRHKITKRGQNVTFRCDPISEHNRLYWYRQTLGQGPEFLTYFQNEAQLEKSRLLSDRFSAERPKGSFSTLEIQRTEQGDSAMYLCASRLGLFVAETQYFGPGTRLLVL.

The chain combines TRBV6-5 with TRBJ1-3; 8 bases are a match to TRBD1. The length of the CDR3 is 15 residues. The germline gives CDR1 MNHEY, CDR2 SVGAGI. The V gene end was trimmed by 7 bases and the J gene end by 0 bases; junction bases not matched to a gene: 5. The CDR3 is CASTRQGISGNTIYF. CDR3 nucleotides: TGTGCCAGCACGAGACAGGGGATCTCTGGAAACACCATATATTTT.

This clone was seen a few times. The V and J genes are TRBV18 and TRBJ1-3, with D possibly being TRBD1 (6 bases). Per germline, CDR1 KGHSH and CDR2 LQKENI. The V gene lost 3 bases and the J gene lost 5 bases, with 17 bases spanning the gap. CDR3 length equals 16 residues. The CDR3 reads CASSPLDRWGRNTIYF. CDR3 DNA sequence: TGTGCCAGCTCACCTCTCGACAGGTGGGGAAGAAACACCATATATTTT.

The V call is TRBV18, the J call TRBJ2-7; possibly TRBD1 for D (5 bases). Germline V gene lookup returns CDR1 KGHSH and CDR2 LQKENI. The CDR3 contains 13 residues. V gave up 6 bases and J gave up 4 bases, with 13 bases separating them. CDR3 sequence reads: CASSQGVQYEQYF. DNA of the CDR3: TGTGCCAGCTCTCAGGGTGTCCAATACGAGCAGTACTTC. Filled out from reference TRBV18 and TRBJ2-7, the complete variable domain reads NAGVMQNPRHLVRRRGQEARLRCSPMKGHSHVYWYRQLPEEGLKFMVYLQKENIIDESGMPKERFSAEFPKEGPSILRIQQVVRGDSAAYFCASSQGVQYEQYFGPGTRLTVT.

The chain carries TRBV27 and TRBJ2-2; 7 bases agree with TRBD1. The CDR3 spans 15 residues. Per the germline V gene, CDR1 is MNHEY and CDR2 is SMNVEV (reference sequence). V shed 5 bases and J 6 bases; nucleotides not matched to a gene: 9. The CDR3 DNA reads as TGTGCCAGCAGTAGCCAACAGGGGAAATCCGGGGAGCTGTTTTTT. This sequence encodes CASSSQQGKSGELFF.

V and J are TRBV6-5 and TRBJ1-1; D is perhaps TRBD1 (5 bases). This CDR3 contains 14 residues. V lost 1 base and J 7 bases, leaving 13 bases between the germline ends. Germline V gene data show CDR1 as MNHEY and CDR2 as SVGAGI. CDR3 nucleotide sequence: TGTGCCAGCAGTTACTGGACAAGTAGTGGTGAAGCTTTCTTT. It yields the protein CASSYWTSSGEAFF.

J is TRBJ2-7 and V is TRBV6-5, with D possibly matching TRBD1 (6 bases). V lost 5 bases and J 7 bases, leaving 15 bases between the germline ends. The CDR3 covers 13 residues. Looked up from germline, CDR1 is MNHEY and CDR2 is SVGAGI. CDR3 DNA sequence: TGTGCCAGCAGTCATGACAGGTCTCGGGAGCAGTACTTC. Amino acid sequence: CASSHDRSREQYF.

This clone was observed a handful of times. This chain connects TRBV11-2 to TRBJ1-1; D perhaps matches TRBD1 (6 bases). The CDR3 totals 13 residues. Germline CDR1 SGHAT, CDR2 FQNNGV. Deletions cut 0 bases from V and 7 bases from J, with 9 bases between. In DNA, the CDR3 is TGTGCCAGCAGCTTAGATAGGGGGGGTGAAGCTTTCTTT. Its protein product is CASSLDRGGEAFF.

This chain uses TRBV7-8 with TRBJ2-3, with a tentative D call TRBD2 (6 bases). V shed 5 bases and J shed 11 bases, with 14 bases lying between them. Germline V gene data show CDR1 as SGHVS and CDR2 as FQNEAQ. The CDR3 consists of 12 residues. This CDR3 is CASSPVSSGQYF. The CDR3 DNA follows: TGTGCCAGCAGCCCCGTGAGTAGCGGGCAGTATTTT. Supplemented by reference TRBV7-8 and TRBJ2-3, the full variable domain reads GAGVSQSPRYKVAKRGQDVALRCDPISGHVSLFWYQQALGQGPEFLTYFQNEAQLDKSGLPSDRFFAERPEGSVSTLKIQRTQQEDSAVYLCASSPVSSGQYFGPGTRLTVL.

The V and J genes are TRBV7-2 and TRBJ2-1; 9 bases match TRBD2. Trimming at V came to 5 bases and at J to 11 bases, leaving 10 bases not matched to a gene. Germline assignment: CDR1 SGHTA and CDR2 FQGNSA. The CDR3 has 14 residues. In DNA form, the CDR3 reads TGTGCCAGCAGCCCTGCGGGAGGGGGGCGCAAGCAGTTCTTC. It encodes CASSPAGGGRKQFF.

J is TRBJ1-1 and V is TRBV6-5, with 8 bases lining up with TRBD1. Germline V gene sequence: CDR1 MNHEY, CDR2 SVGAGI. J gave up 5 bases and V 10 bases, and 12 bases lay outside the gene matches. The CDR3 extends over 14 amino acids. CDR3 sequence reads: CATQSTGALTEAFF. For the CDR3, the DNA is TGTGCCACTCAATCGACAGGGGCCTTAACTGAAGCTTTCTTT.

V is TRBV5-1 and J is TRBJ2-1; D is unclear. V lost 4 bases to trimming and J lost 8 bases, with 10 bases between them. The CDR3 runs to 12 residues. CDR1 is SGHRS, CDR2 YFSETQ, per germline. Written as DNA, the CDR3 is TGCGCCAGCAGCCTCCCTGGGCATGAGCAGTTCTTC. It encodes CASSLPGHEQFF.

V gene TRBV6-5 combines with J gene TRBJ1-6, with TRBD1 identical over 8 bases. The CDR3 is made up of 14 amino acids. V was clipped by 5 bases and J by 8 bases; unmatched bases: 5. Germline CDR1 and CDR2: MNHEY and SVGAGI. CDR3 sequence reads: CASSPDRGDSPLHF. The CDR3 bases are TGTGCCAGCAGTCCCGACAGGGGAGATTCACCCCTCCACTTT.

The V call is TRBV7-2, the J call TRBJ2-5; D gene ambiguous. Germline assignment: CDR1 SGHTA and CDR2 FQGNSA. The V end lost 2 bases, the J end lost 2 bases, and 15 bases lay between the germline ends. This CDR3 comprises 16 residues. CDR3 DNA sequence: TGTGCCAGCAGCTTATCCCCTTCCGTCGGGCAAGAGACCCAGTACTTC. The encoded protein is CASSLSPSVGQETQYF.

In its sample, this clone was seen once. The chain combines TRBV2 with TRBJ1-2; TRBD1 might be the D (6 bases). Trimming pared 6 bases from V and 4 bases from J, leaving 12 bases between. Per the germline V gene, CDR1 is SNHLY and CDR2 is FYNNEI. CDR3 length equals 13 residues. CDR3 region: CASSTGFSYGYTF. DNA for the CDR3: TGTGCCAGCAGCACAGGGTTTTCCTATGGCTACACCTTC. Full variable domain (rest looked up from reference TRBV2 and TRBJ1-2): EPEVTQTPSHQVTQMGQEVILRCVPISNHLYFYWYRQILGQKVEFLVSFYNNEISEKSEIFDDQFSVERPDGSNFTLKIRSTKLEDSAMYFCASSTGFSYGYTFGSGTRLTVV.

The chain has TRBV7-9 and TRBJ1-1, with no clear D. This CDR3 is 13 amino acids long. The germline V gene encodes CDR1 SEHNR and CDR2 FQNEAQ (reference sequence). Trimming left V 4 bases short and J 6 bases short, with 12 bases between. As DNA, the CDR3 is TGTGCCAGCAGCTCCACCCTCGGAGCTGAAGCTTTCTTT. Its protein is CASSSTLGAEAFF.

J is TRBJ1-2 and V is TRBV15, with D unclear. Germline V CDR1 and CDR2: LNHNV, YYDKDF (reference sequence). This CDR3 has 12 amino acids. The V and J ends lost 0 bases and 5 bases respectively, with 4 bases between them. Here the CDR3 DNA reads TGTGCCACCAGCAGAGACAGGTATGGCTACACCTTC. It is translated as CATSRDRYGYTF.

The J gene is TRBJ1-4, the V gene TRBV7-2; TRBD1 agrees at 9 bases. CDR1 SGHTA and CDR2 FQGNSA come from the germline V gene. V dropped 2 bases and J dropped 10; count of bases not matched to a gene: 11. The CDR3 covers 16 residues. The DNA of the CDR3 is TGTGCCAGCAGCTTAACCACGCTGGGGACAGGGAGAAAACTGTTTTTT. This translates into CASSLTTLGTGRKLFF.

The rearrangement joins TRBV6-4 to TRBJ2-1, with a tentative D call TRBD2 (5 bases). CDR1 is MRHNA and CDR2 is SNTAGT in the germline V gene. This CDR3 contains 14 residues. Trimming removed 6 bases at V and 6 bases at J, with 15 bases between. CDR3 sequence: CASSRDRMANEQFF. DNA for the CDR3: TGTGCCAGCAGCCGGGATAGAATGGCCAATGAGCAGTTCTTC.

The J gene is TRBJ2-3, the V gene TRBV5-4; a weak D match, TRBD2 (5 bases). The CDR3 is made up of 13 amino acids. The ends were cut back, 3 bases at V and 2 bases at J, with 7 bases in the middle. From germline, CDR1 is SGHNT and CDR2 YYREEE (reference sequence). CDR3 residues: CASSWEYTDTQYF. CDR3 bases: TGTGCCAGCAGCTGGGAGTACACAGATACGCAGTATTTT.

The gene calls are TRBV4-1 and TRBJ2-3; 10 bases are shared with TRBD1. Germline loops: CDR1 MGHRA, CDR2 YSYEKL. J was trimmed by 6 bases and V by 4 bases; bases with no gene match: 7. The CDR3 contains 15 residues. The CDR3 sequence: CASSRGTGEVDTQYF. CDR3 DNA sequence: TGCGCCAGCAGCCGCGGGACAGGGGAAGTCGATACGCAGTATTTT.

Here the CDR3 reads CASSGWALAGGYQETQYF. The CDR3 DNA reads TGTGCCAGTAGTGGGTGGGCACTAGCGGGGGGGTACCAAGAGACCCAGTACTTC. The chain employs TRBV19 and TRBJ2-5; TRBD2 aligns across 13 bases. The V gene end was trimmed by 5 bases and the J gene end by 0 bases; junction bases not matched to a gene: 9. Germline V gene data show CDR1 as LNHDA and CDR2 as SQIVND (reference sequence). CDR3 size: 18 residues.